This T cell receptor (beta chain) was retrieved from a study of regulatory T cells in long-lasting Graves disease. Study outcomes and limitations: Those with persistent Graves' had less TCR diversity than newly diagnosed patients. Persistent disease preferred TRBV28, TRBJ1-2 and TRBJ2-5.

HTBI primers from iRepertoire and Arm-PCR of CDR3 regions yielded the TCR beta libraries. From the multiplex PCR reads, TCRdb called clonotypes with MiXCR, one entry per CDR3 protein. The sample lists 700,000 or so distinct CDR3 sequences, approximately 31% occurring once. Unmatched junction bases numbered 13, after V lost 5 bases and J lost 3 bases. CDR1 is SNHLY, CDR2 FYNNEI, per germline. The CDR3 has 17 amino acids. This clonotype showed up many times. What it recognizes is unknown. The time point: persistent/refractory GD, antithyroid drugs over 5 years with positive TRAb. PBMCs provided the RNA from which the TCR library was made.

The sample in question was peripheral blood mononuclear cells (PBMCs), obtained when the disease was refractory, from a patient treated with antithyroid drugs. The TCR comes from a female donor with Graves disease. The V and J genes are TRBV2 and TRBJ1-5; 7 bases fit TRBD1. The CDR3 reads CASSPDDQGVINQPQHF. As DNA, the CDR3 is TGTGCCAGCAGTCCGGACGATCAGGGGGTGATCAATCAGCCCCAGCATTTT.